This T cell receptor beta chain stems from a study of cytomegalovirus exposure and HLA in healthy donors. Study-wide results and caveats: Earlier analysis looked at TCR beta V segments, and most were productive about 90% or about 30% of the time. Specific recognition of CMV antigens was confirmed in vitro for a few chains (all CMV-associated). TCR beta chains numbering 150 to 200 were designated cytomegalovirus-associated.

Concerning this clone itself: Its target is not known.

Germline values: CDR1 SGHTA, CDR2 FQGNSA. Trimming removed 0 bases at V and 9 bases at J, with 9 bases between. CDR3 length: 13 amino acids. Primers: 60 Vbeta forward and 13 Jbeta reverse. Clones were sequenced by immunoSEQ multiplex PCR, and TCRdb holds only the in-frame ones, with some missing. In all, the sample yields 100,000 to 150,000 clones. The sample consisted of PBMCs. This receptor was taken from a man between 40 and 49 years old in good health and CMV-seronegative. The chain uses TRBV7-2 and TRBJ2-1, with D perhaps matching TRBD2 (6 bases). The CDR3 sequence is CASSLAAGSEQFF. The CDR3 DNA reads as TGTGCCAGCAGCTTAGCGGCGGGAAGTGAGCAGTTCTTC. Variable domain in full (rest from reference TRBV7-2 and TRBJ2-1): GAGVSQSPSNKVTEKGKDVELRCDPISGHTALYWYRQSLGQGLEFLIYFQGNSAPDKSGLPSDRFSAERTGGSVSTLTIQRTQQEDSAVYLCASSLAAGSEQFFGPGTRLTVL.